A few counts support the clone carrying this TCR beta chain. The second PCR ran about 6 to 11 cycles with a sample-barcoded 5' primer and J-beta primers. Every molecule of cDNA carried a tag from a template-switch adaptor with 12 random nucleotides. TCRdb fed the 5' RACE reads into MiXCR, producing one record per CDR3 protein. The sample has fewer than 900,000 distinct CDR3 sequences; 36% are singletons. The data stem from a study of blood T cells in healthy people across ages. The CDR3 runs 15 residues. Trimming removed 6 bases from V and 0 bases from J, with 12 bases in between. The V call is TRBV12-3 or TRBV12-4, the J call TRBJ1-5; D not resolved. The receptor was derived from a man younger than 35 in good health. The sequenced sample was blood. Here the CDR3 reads CASRSRTDSNQPQHF. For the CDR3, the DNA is TGTGCCAGCAGGTCTCGGACGGATAGCAATCAGCCCCAGCATTTT.